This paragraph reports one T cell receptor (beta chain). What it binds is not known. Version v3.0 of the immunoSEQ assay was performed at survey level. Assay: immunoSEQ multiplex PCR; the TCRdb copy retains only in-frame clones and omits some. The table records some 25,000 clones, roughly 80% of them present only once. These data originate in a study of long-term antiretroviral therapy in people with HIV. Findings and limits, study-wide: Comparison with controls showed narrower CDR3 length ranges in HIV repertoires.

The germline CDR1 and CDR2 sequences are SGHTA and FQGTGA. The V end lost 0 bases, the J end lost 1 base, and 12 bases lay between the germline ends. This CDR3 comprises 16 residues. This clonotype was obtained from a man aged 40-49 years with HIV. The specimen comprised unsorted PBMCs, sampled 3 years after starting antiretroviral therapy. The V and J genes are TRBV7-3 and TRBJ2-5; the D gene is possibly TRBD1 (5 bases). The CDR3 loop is CASSLTGARAQETQYF. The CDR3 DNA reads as TGTGCCAGCAGCTTAACTGGGGCCAGGGCCCAAGAGACCCAGTACTTC.